The clone carrying this T cell receptor beta chain was seen once. The target antigen is unknown. This specimen belongs to a study of OX40 agonist ivuxolimab in advanced cancers. Study-level background: It was ivuxolimab, an agonistic anti-OX40 (CD134) antibody, that patients were treated with. Study-level points and caveats: CD8+ T cells averaged more expanded clones than CD4+.

TCRdb keeps only in-frame clones here, not all; method: immunoSEQ multiplex PCR. Among tens of thousands of clones listed, roughly 90% were seen once. The germline V gene encodes CDR1 LNHNV and CDR2 YYDKDF (reference sequence). There are 16 residues in the CDR3. The V end was cut by 6 bases, the J end by 5 bases, with 19 bases between. The clonotype comes from an adult with an advanced solid tumor such as melanoma, head and neck, liver or kidney cancer. The sample in question was CD4+ or CD8+ T cells sorted from blood, obtained in a trial of the OX40 agonist ivuxolimab. The V and J genes are TRBV15 and TRBJ1-4; D gene ambiguous. The CDR3 nucleotides are TGTGCCACCAGTCCGACCCTAGGGTCTCGGAATGAAAAACTGTTTTTT. This translates into CATSPTLGSRNEKLFF. Using reference TRBV15 and TRBJ1-4 for the parts outside the CDR3, the full variable domain is DAMVIQNPRYQVTQFGKPVTLSCSQTLNHNVMYWYQQKSSQAPKLLFHYYDKDFNNEADTPDNFQSRRPNTSFCFLDIRSPGLGDTAMYLCATSPTLGSRNEKLFFGSGTQLSVL.